The clone carrying this T cell receptor (beta chain) was seen more than once but under ten times. Its matching antigen is unknown. These data are taken from a study of T cell responses to AZD1222 COVID-19 vaccine. Germline values: CDR1 SGHVS, CDR2 FQNEAQ. V was pared by 2 bases and J by 10 bases, with 7 bases of the junction left unmatched. CDR3 length: 14 amino acids. This table comes from immunoSEQ multiplex PCR, and its TCRdb copy is limited to in-frame clones, with some not included. The sample lists roughly 40,000 clones; about 92% were seen once. General study results and limits: The donors showed a predominance of white British ancestry and of females, with possible underestimation of clonal diversity.

Some second doses came at about 4 weeks and others at about 12 weeks; these were pooled. The rearrangement joins TRBV7-8 to TRBJ2-1, with 8 bases identical to TRBD1. The sample in question was peripheral blood, obtained 28 days after the second AZD1222 dose. The receptor was derived from an adult who received the AZD1222 COVID-19 vaccine. For the CDR3, the DNA is TGTGCCAGCAGCTTATTTGCAGGGGGCTGGGAGCAGTTCTTC. It specifies CASSLFAGGWEQFF.